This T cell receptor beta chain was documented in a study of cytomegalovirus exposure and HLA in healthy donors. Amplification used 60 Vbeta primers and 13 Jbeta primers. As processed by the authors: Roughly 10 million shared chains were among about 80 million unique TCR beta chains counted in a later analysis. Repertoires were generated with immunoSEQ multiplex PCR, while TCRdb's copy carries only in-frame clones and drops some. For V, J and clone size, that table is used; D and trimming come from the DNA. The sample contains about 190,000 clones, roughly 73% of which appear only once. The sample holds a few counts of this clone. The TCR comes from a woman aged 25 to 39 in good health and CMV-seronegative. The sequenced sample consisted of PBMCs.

Here the CDR3 DNA reads TGTGCCAGCAGCCTGGGGACTAGCGGGGCCCACCAAGAGACCCAGTACTTC. This codes for CASSLGTSGAHQETQYF. V and J are TRBV7-9 and TRBJ2-5; the match to TRBD2 covers 13 bases. V was pared by 5 bases and J by 0 bases, with 6 bases of the junction left unmatched. The length of the CDR3 is 17 residues. Germline CDR1 reads SEHNR; CDR2 reads FQNEAQ (reference sequence).